This paragraph covers one TCR beta chain sequence. No antigen is known for it. The length of the CDR3 is 15 residues. Looked up from germline, CDR1 is ENHRY and CDR2 is SYGVKD. The V gene end was trimmed by 5 bases and the J gene end by 0 bases; junction bases not matched to a gene: 5. The data are from a study of T cell repertoires in cytomegalovirus infection. At the level of the study: Recently identified HLA-C-restricted CMV epitopes were among the peptides used. Public TCR beta signatures indicated both CMV infection and matching HLA type. Study observations and caveats: The ex vivo response showed dominance by HLA-C-restricted CMV-specific TCR beta clonotypes. Public TCR beta family frequency separated CMV-and-HLA carriers, including in an independent cohort.

MiXCR, applied by TCRdb to the reads, yields one record per CDR3 protein. The sample yields approximately 990,000 distinct CDR3 sequences, 31% seen once. The rearrangement joins TRBV10-3 to TRBJ2-3; 7 bases are a match to TRBD2. This sample comprised cultured CD8+ T cells from PBMCs, obtained from culture after CMV antigen stimulation. The source of this sequence is a human donor in good health (CMV status not recorded). Some clones in this sample may be carry-over from other donors' samples. In DNA form, the CDR3 reads TGTGCCATCAGTTTCCTAGCGGCAAGCACAGATACGCAGTATTTT. This translates into CAISFLAASTDTQYF.